This T cell receptor beta chain is from a study of T cell clonotyping in hematopoietic cell transplantation. Study findings and constraints: Higher Inverse Simpson Index values in graft donor and pretransplant recipient predicted broader posttransplant TCR diversity. Pathologically expanded recipient clonotypes increased progressively from day 30 to day 180 as diversity fell.

A single count supports this clone. The antigen remains unidentified. Germline V lookup: CDR1 MNHEY, CDR2 SMNVEV (reference sequence). The V and J ends lost 2 bases and 6 bases, in that order; junction bases with no gene match: 9. There are 16 residues in the CDR3. Repertoires were generated with immunoSEQ multiplex PCR, while TCRdb's copy carries only in-frame clones and drops some. Of 3,500 to 5,500 clones in the sample, 60% to 80% were seen once. The chain employs TRBV27 and TRBJ2-2; 7 positions agree with TRBD1. This TCR was recovered from a male patient between 55 and 70 years old who had an allogeneic stem cell transplant, so the T cells may come from the graft donor. Some clones in this sample may be carry-over from other donors' samples. Sequencing was performed on PBMCs, taken 100 days after allogeneic stem cell transplant. The CDR3: CASSLRGFQGAGELFF. The CDR3 region has the DNA TGTGCCAGCAGTTTACGAGGGTTCCAGGGGGCCGGGGAGCTGTTTTTT.